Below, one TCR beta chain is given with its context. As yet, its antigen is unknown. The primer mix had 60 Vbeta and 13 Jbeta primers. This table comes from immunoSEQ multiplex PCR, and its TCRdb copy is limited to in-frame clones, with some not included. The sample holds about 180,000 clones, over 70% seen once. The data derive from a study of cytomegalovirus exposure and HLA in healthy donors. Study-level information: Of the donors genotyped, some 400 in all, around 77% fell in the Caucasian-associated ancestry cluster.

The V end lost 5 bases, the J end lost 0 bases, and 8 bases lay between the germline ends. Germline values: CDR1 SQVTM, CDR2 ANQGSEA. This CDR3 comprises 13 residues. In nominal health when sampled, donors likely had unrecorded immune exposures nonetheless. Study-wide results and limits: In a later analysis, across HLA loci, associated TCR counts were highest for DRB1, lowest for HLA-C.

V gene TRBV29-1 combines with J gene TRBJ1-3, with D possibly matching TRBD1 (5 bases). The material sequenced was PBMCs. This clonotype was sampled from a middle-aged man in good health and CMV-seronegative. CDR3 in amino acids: CSVSDTSGNTIYF. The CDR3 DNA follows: TGCAGCGTTTCGGACACCTCTGGAAACACCATATATTTT.